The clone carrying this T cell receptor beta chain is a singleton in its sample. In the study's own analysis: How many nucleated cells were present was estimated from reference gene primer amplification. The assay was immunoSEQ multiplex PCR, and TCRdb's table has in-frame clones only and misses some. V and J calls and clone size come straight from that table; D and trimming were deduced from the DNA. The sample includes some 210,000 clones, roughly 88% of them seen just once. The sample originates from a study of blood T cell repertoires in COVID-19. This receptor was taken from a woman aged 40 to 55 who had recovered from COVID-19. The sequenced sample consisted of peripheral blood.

In DNA, the CDR3 is TGTGCCAGCAGCCAAATGGGGTTAGCGGGACGGGCCGGGGAGCTGTTTTTT. Its protein product is CASSQMGLAGRAGELFF. The chain recombines TRBV7-3 with TRBJ2-2; 8 nucleotides match TRBD2. The CDR3 runs 17 residues. Germline V gene sequence: CDR1 SGHTA, CDR2 FQGTGA. The V gene end was trimmed by 5 bases and the J gene end by 6 bases; junction bases not matched to a gene: 14.